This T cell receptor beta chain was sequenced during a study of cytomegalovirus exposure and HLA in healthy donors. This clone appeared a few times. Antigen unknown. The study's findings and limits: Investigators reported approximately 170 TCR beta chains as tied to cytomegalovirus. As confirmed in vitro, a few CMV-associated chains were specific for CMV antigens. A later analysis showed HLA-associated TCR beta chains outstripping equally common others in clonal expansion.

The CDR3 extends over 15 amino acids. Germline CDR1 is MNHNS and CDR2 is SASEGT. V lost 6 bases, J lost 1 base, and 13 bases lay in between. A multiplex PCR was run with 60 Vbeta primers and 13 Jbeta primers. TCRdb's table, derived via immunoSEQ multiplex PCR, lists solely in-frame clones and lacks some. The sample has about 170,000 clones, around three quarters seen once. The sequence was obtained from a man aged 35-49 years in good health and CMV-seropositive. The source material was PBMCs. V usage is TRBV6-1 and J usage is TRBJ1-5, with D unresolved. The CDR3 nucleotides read TGTGCCAGCAGCCTCGGAGTACCGAGCAATCAGCCCCAGCATTTT. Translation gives CASSLGVPSNQPQHF.